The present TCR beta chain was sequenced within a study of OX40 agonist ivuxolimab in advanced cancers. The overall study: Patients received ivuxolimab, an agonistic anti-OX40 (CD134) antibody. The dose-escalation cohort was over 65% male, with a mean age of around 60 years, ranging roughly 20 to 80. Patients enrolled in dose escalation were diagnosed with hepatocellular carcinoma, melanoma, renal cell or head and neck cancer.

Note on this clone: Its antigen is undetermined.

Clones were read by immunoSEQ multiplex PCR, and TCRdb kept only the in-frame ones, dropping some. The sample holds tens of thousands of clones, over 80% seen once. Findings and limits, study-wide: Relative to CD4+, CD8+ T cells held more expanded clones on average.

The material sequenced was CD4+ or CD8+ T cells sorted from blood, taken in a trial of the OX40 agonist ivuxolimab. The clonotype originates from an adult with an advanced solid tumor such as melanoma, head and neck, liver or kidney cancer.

CDR3 sequence (DNA): TGTGCCAGCAGCTTGAAAGGGGACACTGAAGCTTTCTTT. Translating gives CASSLKGDTEAFF. The rearrangement joins TRBV5-5 to TRBJ1-1; D is perhaps TRBD1 (5 bases). The CDR3 runs 13 residues. Germline-derived CDR1 and CDR2 are SGHKS and YYEKEE (reference sequence). V was clipped by 1 base and J by 3 bases, with 7 bases between them.